The 15 T cell receptor beta chains listed next were all sequenced from one sample in a study of spatial heterogeneity in lung cancer. TCRdb recomputed calls from the 5' RACE reads with MiXCR, one row per CDR3 protein. The repertoire consists of tens of thousands of distinct CDR3 sequences, with roughly an eighth occurring once and the leading ten covering about 57%. Documented time point: sample taken at primary tumor resection. Specimen: PBMCs, collected at surgery. Source of these receptors: a male donor with early-stage non-small cell lung cancer.

This clonotype was seen a few times. The rearrangement joins TRBV20-1 to TRBJ2-1; 8 bases map to TRBD2. The CDR3 is 14 amino acids. V lost 4 bases and J lost 4; bases outside the gene matches: 6. Germline V gene data show CDR1 as DFQATT and CDR2 as SNEGSKA (reference sequence). The CDR3 DNA is TGCAGTGCTACCCCTAGCGGGCTATACAATGAGCAGTTCTTC. It translates to CSATPSGLYNEQFF.

This chain links TRBV20-1 with TRBJ1-5; tentatively, D is TRBD1 (6 bases). The V end was cut by 2 bases, the J end by 1 base, with 12 bases between. Germline assignment: CDR1 DFQATT and CDR2 SNEGSKA (reference sequence). The CDR3 length is 15 residues. As DNA, the CDR3 is TGCAGTGCTAGACCCCCAACAGGGAGCAATCAGCCCCAGCATTTT. It yields the protein CSARPPTGSNQPQHF.

This clonotype was observed many times. The CDR3 spells CASSQEGLAGNNEQFF. CDR3 DNA: TGCGCCAGCAGCCAAGAAGGACTAGCGGGGAACAATGAGCAGTTCTTC. The gene calls are TRBV4-1 and TRBJ2-1, with 12 bases that match TRBD2. The CDR3 length is 16 residues. Germline CDR1 is MGHRA and CDR2 is YSYEKL. V gave up 0 bases and J gave up 5 bases; unmatched junction bases: 2.

Many counts were recorded for this clonotype. The chain has TRBV9 and TRBJ1-6, with a weak D call TRBD1 (6 bases). The germline CDR1 and CDR2 sequences are SGDLS and YYNGEE. This CDR3 spans 14 amino acids. The ends were cut back, 1 base at V and 8 bases at J, with 10 bases in the middle. Written as DNA, the CDR3 is TGTGCCAGCAGCGTATCGGAGGGGGATTCACCCCTCCACTTT. As protein: CASSVSEGDSPLHF.

V usage is TRBV7-6 and J usage is TRBJ2-7; 11 positions agree with TRBD2. The V and J ends lost 5 bases and 9 bases, in that order; junction bases with no gene match: 9. Germline assignment: CDR1 SGHVS and CDR2 FNYEAQ. The CDR3 contains 14 residues. The CDR3 is CASSPTSGSSAQYF. The CDR3 coding sequence is TGTGCCAGCAGCCCTACTAGCGGGAGTTCGGCGCAGTACTTC.

The sample holds a few counts of this clonotype. CDR3 DNA sequence: TGCAGCTCCTCCCGGACGTCCGATACGCAGTATTTT. This sequence encodes CSSSRTSDTQYF. The rearrangement links TRBV29-1 to TRBJ2-3, with unresolved D. V was shortened by 8 bases and J by 6 bases, with 15 bases between the two germline ends. Germline CDR1 SQVTM, CDR2 ANQGSEA. This CDR3 is 12 amino acids long.

This clonotype was detected only a few times. The chain uses TRBV10-3 and TRBJ2-2, with TRBD2 matching 11 bases. CDR1 and CDR2 (germline): ENHRY, SYGVKD. Germline trimming cut 6 bases from V and 7 bases from J; bases unmatched to any gene: 10. This CDR3 is 16 amino acids long. CDR3 residues: CAIRRLAGTRGGELFF. CDR3 in DNA: TGTGCCATCAGGCGACTAGCGGGGACACGGGGCGGGGAGCTGTTTTTT.

This chain links TRBV4-3 with TRBJ1-2; the D gene is possibly TRBD1 (6 bases). The CDR3 spans 16 residues. Germline-derived CDR1 and CDR2 are LGHNA and YSLEER. V lost 0 bases, J lost 2 bases, and 13 bases lay in between. CDR3 bases: TGCGCCAGCAGCCAAGATCTTACAGGGTGGAACTATGGCTACACCTTC. Encoded protein: CASSQDLTGWNYGYTF.

The chain joins TRBV3-1 to TRBJ2-1, with 10 bases identical to TRBD2. J lost 3 bases, V lost 2 bases, and 10 bases had no gene match. Germline V gene data show CDR1 as LGHDT and CDR2 as YNNKEL (reference sequence). The CDR3 length is 18 residues. CDR3: CASSQNVLAGAGYNEQFF. In DNA, the CDR3 is TGTGCCAGCAGCCAAAACGTCCTAGCGGGGGCGGGCTACAATGAGCAGTTCTTC.

This clonotype appeared many times. The rearrangement uses TRBV7-9 and TRBJ1-5; D not resolved. Germline CDR1 SEHNR, CDR2 FQNEAQ (reference sequence). Trimming took 4 bases from V and 7 from J, leaving 8 bases between them. The CDR3 is 12 amino acids. CDR3 protein: CASSSGPQPQHF. The CDR3 DNA follows: TGTGCCAGCAGCTCCGGGCCACAGCCCCAGCATTTT.

This clonotype was recorded a few times. V and J are TRBV6-2 or TRBV6-3 and TRBJ1-1; D remains unclear. V lost 2 bases to trimming and J lost 10 bases, with 8 bases between them. The CDR3 covers 11 residues. Germline assignment: CDR1 MNHEY and CDR2 SVGEGT. CDR3 loop: CASSYAALAFF. The CDR3 DNA reads TGTGCCAGCAGTTACGCAGCCTTAGCTTTCTTT.

Ten or more counts support this clonotype. V is TRBV7-2 and J is TRBJ2-5; D unclear. Trimming took off 5 bases at V and 1 base at J, with 14 bases between the two ends. CDR1 and CDR2 from the germline V gene are SGHTA and FQGNSA. The CDR3 covers 15 residues. The CDR3 DNA follows: TGTGCCAGCAGCCTTTACCCCCGGAGCCAAGAGACCCAGTACTTC. The encoded protein is CASSLYPRSQETQYF. The whole variable domain, remainder taken from reference TRBV7-2 and TRBJ2-5, is GAGVSQSPSNKVTEKGKDVELRCDPISGHTALYWYRQSLGQGLEFLIYFQGNSAPDKSGLPSDRFSAERTGGSVSTLTIQRTQQEDSAVYLCASSLYPRSQETQYFGPGTRLLVL.

The table lists this clonotype with a few counts. The gene calls are TRBV29-1 and TRBJ2-1; 7 nucleotides match TRBD2. CDR1 is SQVTM, CDR2 ANQGSEA, per germline. J was trimmed by 1 base and V by 5 bases; bases with no gene match: 11. CDR3 length: 16 amino acids. The CDR3 nucleotides read TGCAGCGTTTATGGGGGGGACTCCTCTTCCTACAATGAGCAGTTCTTC. Translated: CSVYGGDSSSYNEQFF.

Many counts were recorded for this clonotype. The rearrangement joins TRBV5-1 to TRBJ2-3; 13 bases match TRBD2. In germline, CDR1 is SGHRS, CDR2 YFSETQ. With 4 bases clipped from V and 7 bases from J, the junction kept 9 bases outside the gene matches. The CDR3 spans 16 residues. The CDR3 spells CASSDGLAGVVYTQYF. The DNA for the CDR3 is TGCGCCAGCAGCGACGGACTAGCGGGAGTTGTTTATACGCAGTATTTT.

This clonotype was recorded many times. This chain links TRBV7-8 with TRBJ2-7; no definite D call. Trimming shortened V by 5 bases and J by 0 bases, and 14 bases separated the two germline ends. The CDR3 contains 15 residues. CDR1 SGHVS and CDR2 FQNEAQ come from the germline V gene. In DNA, the CDR3 is TGTGCCAGCAGCCCCCTTGGGGTAGCCTCCTACGAGCAGTACTTC. This translates into CASSPLGVASYEQYF. The variable domain in full, with the rest retrieved from reference TRBV7-8 and TRBJ2-7, is GAGVSQSPRYKVAKRGQDVALRCDPISGHVSLFWYQQALGQGPEFLTYFQNEAQLDKSGLPSDRFFAERPEGSVSTLKIQRTQQEDSAVYLCASSPLGVASYEQYFGPGTRLTVT.